This TCR beta chain originates from a study of T-cell memory formation after mild COVID-19. Overall study findings and caveats: Contracting clones, day 15 to 85, had balanced CD4/CD8, and later expanders favored CD4+.

Only a few counts were recorded for this clonotype. Antigen unknown. Each CDR3 protein gets one entry after TCRdb re-called the 5' RACE reads with MiXCR. The sample carries 240,000 or so distinct CDR3 sequences, 9.4% recorded once. Germline V gene sequence: CDR1 SGHDT, CDR2 YYEEEE. This CDR3 comprises 11 residues. Between the trimmed V and J ends, which lost 1 base and 7 bases, there was a span of 5 bases. The chain employs TRBV5-6 and TRBJ1-2; D gene ambiguous. The sample consisted of PBMCs or a T cell subset sorted from them (not recorded which). The receptor was isolated from a man younger than 35 who had mild COVID-19 (a few samples of this study predate the infection). Cell type and time point are not known. In DNA form, the CDR3 reads TGTGCCAGCAGCTTGATTAGTGGCTACACCTTC. Translating gives CASSLISGYTF.